The rows below give T cell receptor beta chains drawn from one sample of a study of T cells in Graves' hyperthyroidism and ophthalmopathy. TCRdb redid the calling of the multiplex PCR reads with MiXCR, one entry per CDR3 protein. Of some 270,000 distinct CDR3 sequences in the sample, about 14% were seen once. Sequencing used blood. These receptors came from a woman under 40 with Graves' hyperthyroidism that later progressed to Graves' ophthalmopathy. Each CDR3 is given with its conserved first and last residue. Fields, in order: J gene, V gene, D gene, clone size, CDR3 DNA, CDR3 protein. D genes are given only for firm matches. Clone size is given for some rows only: seen once, a few or many times, or a class if the clone is expanded.

TRBJ2-1,TRBV11-3,.,few,TGTGCCAGCAGCCCGGGGTGGGGGGAACACGAGCAGTTCTTC,CASSPGWGEHEQFF
TRBJ2-3,TRBV7-8,.,many,TGTGCCAGCAGTCCAGCGCGGGGCGAGGGCACAGATACGCAGTATTTT,CASSPARGEGTDTQYF
TRBJ2-7,TRBV19,.,many,TGTGCCAGTAATCGGGACATCTCCTCCTACGAGCAGTACTTC,CASNRDISSYEQYF
TRBJ2-7,TRBV28,.,many,TGTGCCAGCAGCCGTACTGACATCAGTAACGAGCAGTACTTC,CASSRTDISNEQYF
TRBJ2-2,TRBV3-1,TRBD2,many,TGTGCCAGCAGACAACGTCCGGCCCTGACCTTAGCGGGAGAGGGGACCGGGGAGCTGTTTTTT,CASRQRPALTLAGEGTGELFF
TRBJ2-7,TRBV28,TRBD1,many,TGTGCCAGCAGTCGGGACAGGGAGAGCTCCTACGAGCAGTACTTC,CASSRDRESSYEQYF
TRBJ2-2,TRBV9,TRBD2,few,TGTGCCAGCAGCGTGAGCGGGAGAACCCCCGGGGAGCTGTTTTTT,CASSVSGRTPGELFF
TRBJ2-4,TRBV11-1,.,many,TGTGCCAGCTCGGCCAAAAACATTCAGTACTTC,CASSAKNIQYF
TRBJ2-3,TRBV7-6,TRBD2,many,TGTGCCAGCAGCCCCAAGGCGGGAGGTCCAGATACGCAGTATTTT,CASSPKAGGPDTQYF
TRBJ2-7,TRBV20-1,.,many,TGCAGTGCCGCGTTCTCCTACGAGCAGTACTTC,CSAAFSYEQYF
TRBJ2-5,TRBV7-2,.,many,TGTGCCAGCAGCTTGGGACGCATTCAAGAGACCCAGTACTTC,CASSLGRIQETQYF
TRBJ2-1,TRBV14,.,many,TGTGCCAGCAGCCAGTACCGAGACTCCTACAATGAGCAGTTCTTC,CASSQYRDSYNEQFF
TRBJ2-7,TRBV11-2,.,many,TGTGCCAGCAGCTTGAGAGGGAACGAGCAGTACTTC,CASSLRGNEQYF
TRBJ2-6,TRBV6-2/TRBV6-3,.,many,TGTGCCAGCACCATATCTGGGGCCAACGTCCTGACTTTC,CASTISGANVLTF
TRBJ2-1,TRBV4-1,.,.,TGCGCCAGCAGCGACGTTCAGGGATCCTACAATGAGCAGTTCTTC,CASSDVQGSYNEQFF
TRBJ2-5,TRBV20-1,TRBD2,many,TGCAGTGCTGACGGGGAGGGTCGGGAGACCCAGTACTTC,CSADGEGRETQYF
TRBJ2-7,TRBV28,TRBD1,many,TGTGCCAGCCAGGGACAGGGGGAAATTGAGCAGTACTTC,CASQGQGEIEQYF
TRBJ1-1,TRBV4-2,TRBD1,many,TGTGCCAGCAGCCCAGGGACAGGGGATGAAGCTTTCTTT,CASSPGTGDEAFF
TRBJ2-3,TRBV4-1,.,once,TGCACCAGCAGCCAACATTCGCAGGAAGACACAGATACGCAGTATTTT,CTSSQHSQEDTDTQYF
TRBJ2-7,TRBV29-1,.,.,TGCAGCGTTTGGCTCGAGCGCGAGTCCTACGAGCAGTACTTC,CSVWLERESYEQYF
TRBJ2-3,TRBV9,TRBD1,.,TGTGCCAGCAGCGTAGCTCAGGGGGCAGCAGATACGCAGTATTTT,CASSVAQGAADTQYF
TRBJ2-3,TRBV5-1,.,few,TGCGCCAGCCGGCCTCGTACGCAGTATTTT,CASRPRTQYF
TRBJ1-6,TRBV4-1,.,few,TGCGCCAGCAGCCAGCCCAGGGAAAAGGCTTCACCCCTCCACTTT,CASSQPREKASPLHF
TRBJ2-3,TRBV7-2,.,.,TGTGCCAGCAGCTTAATATCGGCAGATACGCAGTATTTT,CASSLISADTQYF
TRBJ1-3,TRBV7-3,.,many,TGTGCCAGCAGCCCCTCGACAGACTCTGGAAACACCATATATTTT,CASSPSTDSGNTIYF
TRBJ2-2,TRBV9,.,few,TGTGCCAGCAGCGTAGATCGGACGGACCCGAACACCGGGGAGCTGTTTTTT,CASSVDRTDPNTGELFF
TRBJ2-4,TRBV15,.,few,TGTGCCACCAGCAGAGGTGACTTCCGATTAGGTGGAGCCAAAAACATTCAGTACTTC,CATSRGDFRLGGAKNIQYF
TRBJ2-1,TRBV2,.,many,TGTGCCAGCAATGTCGGGGCGGATGAGCAGTTCTTC,CASNVGADEQFF
TRBJ1-1,TRBV2,.,.,TGTGCCAGCAGTGAAGCGCTCCTTTGGGGCTGGGCCACTGAAGCTTTCTTT,CASSEALLWGWATEAFF
TRBJ2-2,TRBV19,TRBD1,.,TGTGCCAGTAGTAAGAGGACAGGGGGCAACACCGGGGAGCTGTTTTTT,CASSKRTGGNTGELFF
TRBJ2-1,TRBV28,TRBD1,.,TGTGCCGGACAGGGGGCGGGCTACAATGAGCAGTTCTTC,CAGQGAGYNEQFF
TRBJ2-1,TRBV6-1,.,.,TGTGCCAGCAGCTCCGACTCCCTCCGGTACAATGAGCAGTTCTTC,CASSSDSLRYNEQFF
TRBJ2-6,TRBV6-1,TRBD1,few,TGTGCCAGCTCAAGGGACAGTTATCACTCTGGGGCCAACGTCCTGACTTTC,CASSRDSYHSGANVLTF
TRBJ2-1,TRBV5-1,TRBD2,.,TGCGCCAGCAGCTTTGAGGCCAGCGGGAGATACAATGAGCAGTTCTTC,CASSFEASGRYNEQFF
TRBJ2-1,TRBV6-2/TRBV6-3,.,.,TGTGCCAGCAGAAGACAGGCGGATGAGCAGTTCTTC,CASRRQADEQFF
TRBJ2-5,TRBV5-1,.,few,TGCGCCAGCAGCATGTACCAAGAGACCCAGTACTTC,CASSMYQETQYF
TRBJ1-1,TRBV28,.,many,TGTGCCAGCACCATCGGGGGGCGAAGGAACACTGAAGCTTTCTTT,CASTIGGRRNTEAFF
TRBJ1-3,TRBV6-1,.,.,TGTGCCAGCAGTGAAGCTCCCGGGGGAAACACCATATATTTT,CASSEAPGGNTIYF
TRBJ2-1,TRBV6-1,TRBD1,few,TGTGCCAGCAGTACAAAACCGGGACAGGTATACAATGAGCAGTTCTTC,CASSTKPGQVYNEQFF
TRBJ2-5,TRBV20-1,TRBD2,many,TGCAGTGCTAAGAGCGGGGAAGAGACCCAGTACTTC,CSAKSGEETQYF
TRBJ2-7,TRBV6-2/TRBV6-3,.,many,TGTGCCAGCAGCTTTAGGGGAACCTACGAGCAGTACTTC,CASSFRGTYEQYF
TRBJ1-4,TRBV30,.,many,TGTGCCTGGAGTGCTTCGGCGTATGAAAAACTGTTTTTT,CAWSASAYEKLFF
TRBJ2-3,TRBV10-3,TRBD2,few,TGTGCCATCCGAGTAGCGGGTGAAGCAGATACGCAGTATTTT,CAIRVAGEADTQYF
TRBJ2-4,TRBV29-1,.,many,TGCAGCGTTGGCGAGGCCAAAAACATTCAGTACTTC,CSVGEAKNIQYF
TRBJ2-1,TRBV2,.,few,TGCGCCAGCAGCCACGGACAGCAAACCCCGCAGTTCTTC,CASSHGQQTPQFF
TRBJ2-2,TRBV12-3/TRBV12-4,.,many,TGTGCCAGCAGACGGACAGATTCGGGCACCGGGGAGCTGTTTTTT,CASRRTDSGTGELFF
TRBJ2-7,TRBV3-1,.,.,TGTGCCAGCAACCAAGATCTAACAGGCTACGAGCAGTACTTC,CASNQDLTGYEQYF
TRBJ2-2,TRBV5-1,.,.,TGCGCCAGCAGGGATCACCGAGGGTACACCGGGGAGCTGTTTTTT,CASRDHRGYTGELFF
TRBJ2-3,TRBV20-1,TRBD2,many,TGCAGTGCTACGCGGGGGGGGGCGGGAAAAGATACGCAGTATTTT,CSATRGGAGKDTQYF
TRBJ1-1,TRBV6-1,.,many,TGTGCCAGCAGGCCAGGGGACACTGAAGCTTTCTTT,CASRPGDTEAFF
TRBJ2-1,TRBV7-2,TRBD1,many,TGTGCCAGCAGCTCAAAGGCAGGGGGCGGTGGTTATGAGCAGTTCTTC,CASSSKAGGGGYEQFF
TRBJ1-3,TRBV6-1,.,few,TGTGCCAGCTCTCGGGGAAACACCATATATTTT,CASSRGNTIYF
TRBJ2-3,TRBV11-3,TRBD2,many,TGTGCCAGCAGCTTAGATGGCGGGAGTAGCACAGATACGCAGTATTTT,CASSLDGGSSTDTQYF
TRBJ2-3,TRBV6-2/TRBV6-3,TRBD2,many,TGTGCCAGCAGTTACCCCCTTCGGGTAGCGGGGACAGATACGCAGTATTTT,CASSYPLRVAGTDTQYF
TRBJ2-3,TRBV20-1,TRBD1,many,TGCAGTGTCCTCCTAGGGACAGAGGATACGCAGTATTTT,CSVLLGTEDTQYF
TRBJ2-7,TRBV5-1,.,.,TGCGCCAGCAGCTCCACAGAAGCCTACGAGCAGTACTTC,CASSSTEAYEQYF
TRBJ1-2,TRBV28,.,many,TGTGCCAGCAGTTTATCGCTGCGCAATCACGGCTACACCTTC,CASSLSLRNHGYTF
TRBJ1-1,TRBV7-9,.,.,TGTGCCAGCAGCTTTAGGCAAGGTTCCCACGGTGAAGCTTTCTTT,CASSFRQGSHGEAFF
TRBJ1-3,TRBV29-1,.,many,TGCAGCGTTGAAGACAGGTCCTCTGGAAACACCATATATTTT,CSVEDRSSGNTIYF
TRBJ2-5,TRBV15,.,.,TGTGCCACCAGCAGAGCAGCGGGAGAGACCCAGTACTTC,CATSRAAGETQYF